These 17 T cell receptor beta chains originate from one sample sequenced in a study of cytomegalovirus exposure and HLA in healthy donors. The data were produced by immunoSEQ multiplex PCR, yet TCRdb's version contains in-frame clones alone and is incomplete. The sample lists approximately 150,000 clones; approximately 90% were seen once. The specimen sequenced was PBMCs. The receptors originated from a man between 18 and 35 years old in good health and CMV-seronegative.

The chain links TRBV29-1 to TRBJ1-5, with D possibly TRBD1 on 5 matching bases. Germline CDR1 SQVTM, CDR2 ANQGSEA. V was cut by 6 bases and J by 0 bases, with 9 bases left in between. The CDR3 loop spans 13 amino acids. CDR3 nucleotide sequence: TGCAGCGTCCGCAGGGATAGCAATCAGCCCCAGCATTTT. Amino acid sequence: CSVRRDSNQPQHF.

The chain uses TRBV4-3 and TRBJ2-1; tentatively, D is TRBD1 (5 bases). V lost 0 bases and J 0 bases, leaving 12 bases between the germline ends. The CDR3 has 17 residues. Germline CDR1 and CDR2: LGHNA and YSLEER. The CDR3 sequence: CASSQDPQVSSYNEQFF. CDR3 nucleotide sequence: TGCGCCAGCAGCCAAGACCCACAGGTTAGCTCCTACAATGAGCAGTTCTTC.

This chain connects TRBV27 to TRBJ2-5; D unclear. The ends were cut back, 0 bases at V and 9 bases at J, with 14 bases in the middle. In germline, CDR1 is MNHEY, CDR2 SMNVEV (reference sequence). CDR3 size: 14 residues. The CDR3 here is CASSLSRLGVAQYF. For the CDR3, the DNA is TGTGCCAGCAGTTTATCCCGACTCGGTGTGGCCCAGTACTTC.

CDR3 DNA: TGTGCCAGCAGCCGAGGGGGACAGGGCTACGAGCAGTACTTC. Its protein product is CASSRGGQGYEQYF. V usage is TRBV7-9 and J usage is TRBJ2-7; 9 bases are shared with TRBD1. The length of the CDR3 is 14 residues. J lost 3 bases, V lost 5 bases, and 5 bases had no gene match. From germline, CDR1 is SEHNR and CDR2 FQNEAQ (reference sequence).

The chain recombines TRBV4-3 with TRBJ2-5, with 10 nucleotides matching TRBD1. Germline CDR1 and CDR2: LGHNA and YSLEER. CDR3 size: 15 residues. V dropped 3 bases and J dropped 0; count of bases not matched to a gene: 1. For the CDR3, the DNA is TGCGCCAGCAGCCAGGGGACAGGGGACCAAGAGACCCAGTACTTC. Translated: CASSQGTGDQETQYF.

This rearrangement joins TRBV5-1 to TRBJ2-5; 13 bases map to TRBD2. The CDR3 extends over 15 amino acids. Germline trimming cut 3 bases from V and 5 bases from J; bases unmatched to any gene: 4. Germline-derived CDR1 and CDR2 are SGHRS and YFSETQ. DNA of the CDR3: TGCGCCAGCAGCTCCGGACTAGCGGGAGTTGAGACCCAGTACTTC. As protein: CASSSGLAGVETQYF.

This chain links TRBV6-1 with TRBJ2-1; D is unresolved. The CDR3 runs to 13 residues. V was cut by 5 bases and J by 4 bases, with 9 bases left in between. Germline values: CDR1 MNHNS, CDR2 SASEGT. The CDR3 loop is CASSQDPYNEQFF. CDR3 nucleotide sequence: TGTGCCAGCAGTCAGGATCCTTACAATGAGCAGTTCTTC.

The gene calls are TRBV25-1 and TRBJ1-5; D is possibly TRBD1 (5 bases). The CDR3 consists of 15 residues. From germline, CDR1 is MGHDK and CDR2 SYGVNS. V lost 2 bases to trimming and J lost 2 bases, with 10 bases between them. CDR3 sequence: CASSEQGGGNQPQHF. The CDR3 coding sequence is TGTGCCAGCAGTGAACAGGGTGGAGGCAATCAGCCCCAGCATTTT.

The chain has TRBV4-1 and TRBJ2-3; 9 bases fit TRBD2. The CDR3 runs 20 residues. Germline lookup yields CDR1 MGHRA and CDR2 YSYEKL. V gave up 1 base and J gave up 0 bases; unmatched junction bases: 14. The CDR3 sequence is CASSQARGFSGGPSTDTQYF. The CDR3 nucleotides are TGCGCCAGCAGCCAAGCCCGGGGGTTTAGCGGGGGACCTAGCACAGATACGCAGTATTTT.

This clone is a singleton in its sample. The chain joins TRBV30 to TRBJ2-2; tentatively, D is TRBD2 (5 bases). This CDR3 region has 14 residues. Germline lookup yields CDR1 GTSNPN and CDR2 SVGIG (reference sequence). The V end was cut by 4 bases, the J end by 4 bases, with 13 bases between. The CDR3 region is CAWTPIGGTGELFF. The DNA of the CDR3 is TGTGCCTGGACCCCAATTGGAGGCACCGGGGAGCTGTTTTTT.

The genes are TRBV6-4 and TRBJ2-1, with 12 nucleotides matching TRBD2. This CDR3 has 17 residues. The germline V gene encodes CDR1 MRHNA and CDR2 SNTAGT. The V and J ends lost 0 bases and 4 bases, in that order; junction bases with no gene match: 4. CDR3 coding DNA: TGTGCCAGCAGTGACTCGCCCGGGACTAGCGGGTACAATGAGCAGTTCTTC. It translates to CASSDSPGTSGYNEQFF.

This clone is a singleton in its sample. The DNA of the CDR3 is TGCGCCAGCAGCCGCCGACTAGCGGGGCCACAAGAGACCCAGTACTTC. This sequence encodes CASSRRLAGPQETQYF. This sequence joins TRBV4-1 and TRBJ2-5; 11 bases line up with TRBD2. Germline trimming cut 4 bases from V and 2 bases from J; bases unmatched to any gene: 6. The germline CDR1 and CDR2 sequences are MGHRA and YSYEKL. CDR3 length: 16 residues.

V and J are TRBV5-6 and TRBJ1-5; 9 positions match TRBD1. The CDR3 totals 16 residues. CDR1 and CDR2 (germline): SGHDT, YYEEEE. Trimming at V came to 1 base and at J to 0 bases, leaving 2 bases not matched to a gene. CDR3 protein: CASSLNRGLSNQPQHF. The CDR3 DNA is TGTGCCAGCAGCTTGAACAGGGGGCTTAGCAATCAGCCCCAGCATTTT.

In its sample, this clone was seen once. The chain carries TRBV21-1 and TRBJ2-7; the D call TRBD2 from the table was never checked on the DNA. TRBV21-1 is labeled a pseudogene. This CDR3 region has 15 residues. CDR3 in DNA: TGTGCCAGCAGCAAAGAAGAGGGAATCCTTTGCGAGCAGTACGTC. It yields the protein CASSKEEGILCEQYV.

This clone was observed a single time. V gene TRBV5-1 combines with J gene TRBJ2-5, with 14 bases that match TRBD2. The germline CDR1 and CDR2 sequences are SGHRS and YFSETQ. The CDR3 sequence is 16 residues long. J gave up 1 base and V 4 bases, and 3 bases lay outside the gene matches. CDR3 loop: CASSPGLAGGQETQYF. Here the CDR3 DNA reads TGCGCCAGCAGCCCCGGACTAGCGGGGGGCCAAGAGACCCAGTACTTC.

This clone has only one observation. This sequence joins TRBV16 and TRBJ1-3; a weak D match, TRBD1 (6 bases). V shed 1 base and J shed 2 bases, with 15 bases lying between them. The CDR3 sequence is 17 residues long. Per the germline V gene, CDR1 is KGHSY and CDR2 is FQNENV. CDR3 sequence: CASSQFKSGAPGNTIYF. In DNA form, the CDR3 reads TGTGCCAGCAGCCAATTCAAGTCAGGGGCCCCTGGAAACACCATATATTTT.

The rearrangement links TRBV4-1 to TRBJ1-1, with 7 bases fitting TRBD1. The CDR3 covers 15 residues. Trimming took 3 bases from V and 3 from J; bases not matched to a gene: 7. Germline-derived CDR1 and CDR2 are MGHRA and YSYEKL. CDR3: CASSHTGAGDTEAFF. The CDR3 bases are TGCGCCAGCAGCCACACAGGGGCAGGGGACACTGAAGCTTTCTTT.